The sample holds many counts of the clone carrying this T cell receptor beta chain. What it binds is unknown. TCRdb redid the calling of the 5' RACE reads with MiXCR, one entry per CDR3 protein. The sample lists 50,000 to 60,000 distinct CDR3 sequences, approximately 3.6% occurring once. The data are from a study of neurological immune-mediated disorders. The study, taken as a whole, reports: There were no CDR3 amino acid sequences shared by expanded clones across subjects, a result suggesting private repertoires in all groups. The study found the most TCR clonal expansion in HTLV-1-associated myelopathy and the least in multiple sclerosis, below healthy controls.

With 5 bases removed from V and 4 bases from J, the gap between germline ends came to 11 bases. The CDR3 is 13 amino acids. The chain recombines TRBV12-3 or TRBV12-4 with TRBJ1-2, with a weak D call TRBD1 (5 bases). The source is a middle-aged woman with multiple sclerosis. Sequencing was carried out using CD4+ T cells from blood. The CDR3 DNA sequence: TGTGCCAGCAGTCAGACAGAGGGCTATGGCTACACCTTC. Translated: CASSQTEGYGYTF.